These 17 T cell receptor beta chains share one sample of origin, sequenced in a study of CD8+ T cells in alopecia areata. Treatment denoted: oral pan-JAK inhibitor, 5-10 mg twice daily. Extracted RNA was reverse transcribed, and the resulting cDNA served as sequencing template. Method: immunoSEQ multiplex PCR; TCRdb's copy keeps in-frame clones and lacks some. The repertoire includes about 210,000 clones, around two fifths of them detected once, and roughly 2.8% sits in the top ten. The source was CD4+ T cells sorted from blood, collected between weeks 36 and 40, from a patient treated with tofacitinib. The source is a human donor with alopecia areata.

The CDR3 sequence is CASSLDLGAGGLYEQYF. The CDR3, as DNA: TGTGCCAGCAGCTTAGATCTTGGAGCGGGAGGGCTCTACGAGCAGTACTTC. This chain links TRBV11-2 with TRBJ2-7, with TRBD2 matching over 10 bases. The ends lost 0 bases at V and 3 bases at J; junction bases unmatched: 8. Germline CDR1 is SGHAT and CDR2 is FQNNGV. This CDR3 is built from 17 residues.

The CDR3 DNA reads TGTGCCAGCGGGCAGACTAGCGTCGGTGAGCAGTTCTTC. Protein sequence: CASGQTSVGEQFF. The J gene is TRBJ2-1, the V gene TRBV11-2; 8 nucleotides align to TRBD2. The CDR3 consists of 13 residues. The V gene end was trimmed by 8 bases and the J gene end by 9 bases; junction bases not matched to a gene: 9. CDR1 SGHAT and CDR2 FQNNGV come from the germline V gene.

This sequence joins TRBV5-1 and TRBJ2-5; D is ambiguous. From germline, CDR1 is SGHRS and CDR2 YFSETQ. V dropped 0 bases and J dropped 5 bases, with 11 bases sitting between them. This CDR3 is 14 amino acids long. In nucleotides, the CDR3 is TGCGCCAGCAGCTTGGACGTGGCTATGGAGACCCAGTACTTC. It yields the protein CASSLDVAMETQYF.

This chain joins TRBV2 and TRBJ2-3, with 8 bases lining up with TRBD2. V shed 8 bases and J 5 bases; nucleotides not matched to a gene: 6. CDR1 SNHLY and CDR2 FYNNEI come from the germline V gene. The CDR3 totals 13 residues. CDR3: CASRGTREDTQYF. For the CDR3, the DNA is TGTGCCAGCCGCGGGACTAGAGAAGATACGCAGTATTTT.

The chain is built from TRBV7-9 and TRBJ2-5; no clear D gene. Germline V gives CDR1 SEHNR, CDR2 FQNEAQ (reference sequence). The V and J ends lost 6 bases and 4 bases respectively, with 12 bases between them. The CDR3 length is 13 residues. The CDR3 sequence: CASSFAAGETQYF. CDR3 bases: TGTGCCAGCAGTTTCGCGGCCGGAGAGACCCAGTACTTC.

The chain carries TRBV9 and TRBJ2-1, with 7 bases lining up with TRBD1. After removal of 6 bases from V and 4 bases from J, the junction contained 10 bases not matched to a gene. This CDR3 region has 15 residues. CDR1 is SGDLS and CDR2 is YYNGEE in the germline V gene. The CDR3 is CASTTSGQPYNEQFF. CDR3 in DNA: TGTGCCAGCACAACTTCGGGACAGCCGTACAATGAGCAGTTCTTC. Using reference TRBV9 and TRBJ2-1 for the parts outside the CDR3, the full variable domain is DSGVTQTPKHLITATGQRVTLRCSPRSGDLSVYWYQQSLDQGLQFLIQYYNGEERAKGNILERFSAQQFPDLHSELNLSSLELGDSALYFCASTTSGQPYNEQFFGPGTRLTVL.

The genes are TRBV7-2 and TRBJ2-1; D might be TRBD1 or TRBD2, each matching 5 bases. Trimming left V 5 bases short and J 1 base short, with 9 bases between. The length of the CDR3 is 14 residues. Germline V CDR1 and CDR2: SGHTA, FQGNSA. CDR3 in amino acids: CASSRDGSYNEQFF. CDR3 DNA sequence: TGTGCCAGCAGCCGGGACGGTTCCTACAATGAGCAGTTCTTC.

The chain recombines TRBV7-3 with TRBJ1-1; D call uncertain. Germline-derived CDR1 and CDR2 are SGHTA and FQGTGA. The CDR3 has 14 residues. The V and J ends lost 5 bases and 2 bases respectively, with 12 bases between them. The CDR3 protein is CASSPERGNTEAFF. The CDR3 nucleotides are TGTGCCAGCAGCCCCGAACGGGGAAACACTGAAGCTTTCTTT.

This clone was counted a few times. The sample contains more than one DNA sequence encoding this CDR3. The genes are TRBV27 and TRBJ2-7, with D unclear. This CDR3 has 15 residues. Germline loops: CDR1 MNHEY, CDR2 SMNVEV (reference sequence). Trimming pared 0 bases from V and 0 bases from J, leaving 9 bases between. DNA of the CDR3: TGTGCCAGCAGTTTATCCCCCCGAGCCTCCTACGAGCAGTACTTC. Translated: CASSLSPRASYEQYF.

The CDR3: CSVSQAFF. The CDR3 DNA follows: TGCAGTGTCTCCCAAGCTTTCTTT. The genes are TRBV20-1 and TRBJ1-1; D gene uncertain. This CDR3 has 8 residues. V was clipped by 7 bases and J by 9 bases, with 6 bases between them. Germline lookup yields CDR1 DFQATT and CDR2 SNEGSKA (reference sequence).

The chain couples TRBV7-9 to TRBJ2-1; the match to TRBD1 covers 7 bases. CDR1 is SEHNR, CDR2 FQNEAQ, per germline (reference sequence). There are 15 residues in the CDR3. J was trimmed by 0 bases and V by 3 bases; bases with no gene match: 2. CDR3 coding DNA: TGTGCCAGCAGCTTTGGGGACAGCTCCTACAATGAGCAGTTCTTC. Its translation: CASSFGDSSYNEQFF. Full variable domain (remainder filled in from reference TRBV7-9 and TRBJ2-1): DTGVSQNPRHKITKRGQNVTFRCDPISEHNRLYWYRQTLGQGPEFLTYFQNEAQLEKSRLLSDRFSAERPKGSFSTLEIQRTEQGDSAMYLCASSFGDSSYNEQFFGPGTRLTVL.

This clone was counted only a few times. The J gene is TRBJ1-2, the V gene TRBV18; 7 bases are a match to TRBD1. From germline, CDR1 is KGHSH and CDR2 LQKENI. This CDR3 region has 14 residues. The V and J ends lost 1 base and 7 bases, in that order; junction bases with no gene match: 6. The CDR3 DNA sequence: TGTGCCAGCTCACCACTGGGGACAGAGAGTGGCTACACCTTC. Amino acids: CASSPLGTESGYTF.

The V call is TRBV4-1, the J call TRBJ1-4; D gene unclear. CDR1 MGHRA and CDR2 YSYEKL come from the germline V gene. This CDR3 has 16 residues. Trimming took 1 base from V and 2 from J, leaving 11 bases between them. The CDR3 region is CASSQGRVGTNEKLFF. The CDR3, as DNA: TGCGCCAGCAGCCAAGGACGGGTGGGGACTAATGAAAAACTGTTTTTT.

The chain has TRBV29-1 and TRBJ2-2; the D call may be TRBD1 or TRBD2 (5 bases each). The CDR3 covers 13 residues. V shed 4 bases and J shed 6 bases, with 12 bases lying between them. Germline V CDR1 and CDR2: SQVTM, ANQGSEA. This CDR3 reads CSVGRDPAGELFF. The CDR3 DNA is TGCAGCGTTGGTCGGGACCCGGCCGGGGAGCTGTTTTTT.

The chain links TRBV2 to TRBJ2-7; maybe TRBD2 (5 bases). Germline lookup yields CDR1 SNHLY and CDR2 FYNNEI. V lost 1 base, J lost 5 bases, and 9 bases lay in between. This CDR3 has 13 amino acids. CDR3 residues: CASSEDRGDEQYF. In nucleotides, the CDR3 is TGTGCCAGCAGTGAAGATCGGGGAGACGAGCAGTACTTC.

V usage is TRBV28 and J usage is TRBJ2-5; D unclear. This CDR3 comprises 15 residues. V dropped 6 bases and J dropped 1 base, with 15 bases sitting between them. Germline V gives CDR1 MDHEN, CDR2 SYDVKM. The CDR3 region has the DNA TGTGCCAGCAGCCCAGCGACCCGGGCCCAAGAGACCCAGTACTTC. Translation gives CASSPATRAQETQYF.

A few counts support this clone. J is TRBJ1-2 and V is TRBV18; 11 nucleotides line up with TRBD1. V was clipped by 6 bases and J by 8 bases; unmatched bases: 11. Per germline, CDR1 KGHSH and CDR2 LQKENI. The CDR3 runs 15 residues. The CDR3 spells CASSSGQGASAGYTF. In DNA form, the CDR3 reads TGTGCCAGCTCGTCCGGACAGGGGGCGTCTGCCGGCTACACCTTC.